One and the same sample provided the 16 T cell receptor beta chains below, sequenced in a study of blood T cells in healthy people across ages. The use of a sample-barcoded 5' primer and a J-beta primer mix characterized a second PCR of about 7 to 12 cycles. TCRdb re-called the 5' RACE reads with MiXCR, one entry per CDR3 protein. The sample has 630,000 or so distinct CDR3 sequences, around 32% seen once. Sequencing was performed on blood. These receptors originate from a woman older than 75 in good health.

This clonotype was detected ten times or more. The J gene is TRBJ2-3, the V gene TRBV6-1; no firm D call. The CDR3 covers 15 residues. The germline V and J ends were trimmed by 4 bases and 2 bases, with 13 bases remaining between them. The germline CDR1 and CDR2 sequences are MNHNS and SASEGT. CDR3 amino acids: CASSGAGSVTDTQYF. CDR3 coding DNA: TGTGCCAGCAGTGGGGCAGGATCTGTCACAGATACGCAGTATTTT.

This clonotype was detected many times. The chain employs TRBV27 and TRBJ1-2, with 8 bases matching TRBD1. The ends lost 4 bases at V and 6 bases at J; junction bases unmatched: 10. The CDR3 has 15 amino acids. CDR1 is MNHEY, CDR2 SMNVEV, per germline (reference sequence). The CDR3 reads CASSSPRTGRNGYTF. The CDR3 DNA is TGTGCCAGCAGTTCCCCCAGGACAGGGAGGAATGGCTACACCTTC.

This clonotype was detected ten times or more. Sequence at one end of the junction differs from germline and may be a read error. This chain connects TRBV20-1 to TRBJ2-4; weak D call: TRBD1 (5 bases). The CDR3 length is 13 residues. CDR1 and CDR2 from the germline V gene are DFQATT and SNEGSKA (reference sequence). The CDR3 DNA sequence: TGCAGTGCTGGAGACAGAACCGGTGACATTCAGTACTTC. Translated: CSAGDRTGDIQYF.

The V gene is TRBV27, the J gene TRBJ2-2; unclear D gene. Germline V gene sequence: CDR1 MNHEY, CDR2 SMNVEV (reference sequence). This CDR3 has 14 residues. V lost 1 base to trimming and J lost 6 bases, with 9 bases between them. CDR3 sequence (DNA): TGTGCCAGCAGTTTATATCGGCCAGCCGGGGAGCTGTTTTTT. Its translation is CASSLYRPAGELFF.

This clonotype was counted ten times or more. The chain joins TRBV5-1 to TRBJ1-2; D unclear. CDR1 is SGHRS, CDR2 YFSETQ, per germline. The CDR3 is 14 residues long. Trimming took off 0 bases at V and 4 bases at J, with 10 bases between the two ends. The CDR3 region has the DNA TGCGCCAGCAGCTTGGACGTGTCCATCTATGGCTACACCTTC. This sequence encodes CASSLDVSIYGYTF.

This clonotype was found once. V and J are TRBV20-1 and TRBJ2-7; D is undetermined. This CDR3 has 13 amino acids. V lost 5 bases and J 3 bases, leaving 14 bases between the germline ends. Looked up from germline, CDR1 is DFQATT and CDR2 is SNEGSKA (reference sequence). The CDR3 reads CSAESWGSYEQYF. CDR3 DNA: TGCAGTGCTGAGAGCTGGGGAAGCTACGAGCAGTACTTC.

The V gene is TRBV5-6, the J gene TRBJ2-3, with 8 positions matching TRBD1. J gave up 1 base and V 2 bases, and 3 bases lay outside the gene matches. This CDR3 region has 15 residues. Germline-derived CDR1 and CDR2 are SGHDT and YYEEEE. CDR3 DNA sequence: TGTGCCAGCAGCTTTAGGACAGGGCGCACAGATACGCAGTATTTT. This sequence encodes CASSFRTGRTDTQYF.

This clonotype occurred a few times. A much bigger clone sits one base away, suggesting this may be a read error. CDR3 residues: CASSQGRGAHNKQFF. In DNA, the CDR3 is TGTGCCAGCAGCCAAGGACGCGGAGCTCACAATAAGCAGTTCTTC. The chain recombines TRBV3-1 with TRBJ2-1; D is uncertain. Germline lookup yields CDR1 LGHDT and CDR2 YNNKEL (reference sequence). The CDR3 extends over 15 amino acids.

The chain joins TRBV30 to TRBJ1-1; maybe TRBD1 (5 bases). The germline V gene encodes CDR1 GTSNPN and CDR2 SVGIG (reference sequence). There are 12 residues in the CDR3. V lost 4 bases and J 4 bases, leaving 10 bases between the germline ends. CDR3 nucleotide sequence: TGTGCCTGGAATCAGGGTGGCACTGAAGCTTTCTTT. This gives the protein CAWNQGGTEAFF. The whole variable domain, filled in from reference TRBV30 and TRBJ1-1, reads SQTIHQWPATLVQPVGSPLSLECTVEGTSNPNLYWYRQAAGRGLQLLFYSVGIGQISSEVPQNLSASRPQDRQFILSSKKLLLSDSGFYLCAWNQGGTEAFFGQGTRLTVV.

As to this clonotype: It may be a read error: a sequence one base away is much more abundant. The genes are TRBV29-1 and TRBJ2-3; a weak D match, TRBD1 (5 bases). The length of the CDR3 is 16 residues. From germline, CDR1 is SQVTM and CDR2 ANQGSEA. CDR3: CGVEGSGRVGTDTQYF. CDR3 bases: TGCGGCGTTGAAGGTTCAGGCAGGGTGGGGACAGATACGCAGTATTTT.

Concerning this clonotype: One junction end does not reproduce the germline sequence, and a read error may be involved. The J gene is TRBJ2-1, the V gene TRBV24-1; tentative D call: TRBD1 (5 bases). There are 13 residues in the CDR3. Germline assignment: CDR1 KGHDR and CDR2 SFDVKD. Here the CDR3 reads CATSALQGGERFF. The CDR3, as DNA: TGTGCCACCAGTGCCCTCCAGGGTGGCGAGCGGTTCTTC.

V is TRBV12-3 or TRBV12-4 and J is TRBJ2-2; TRBD1 matches 7 bases. The CDR3 loop spans 16 amino acids. V was pared by 7 bases and J by 1 base, with 9 bases of the junction left unmatched. CDR3 residues: CASIAGTERNTGELFF. Written as DNA, the CDR3 is TGTGCCAGCATCGCCGGGACAGAGAGGAACACCGGGGAGCTGTTTTTT.

This clonotype has ten or more counts. The chain carries TRBV27 and TRBJ2-7; D may be TRBD1 (6 bases). Per the germline V gene, CDR1 is MNHEY and CDR2 is SMNVEV (reference sequence). Trimming removed 4 bases from V and 3 bases from J, with 19 bases in between. CDR3 size: 16 residues. For the CDR3, the DNA is TGTGCCAGCAGTTACCTCACTACGGGACACTACTACGAGCAGTACTTC. This gives the protein CASSYLTTGHYYEQYF.

This clonotype has just a few counts. The CDR3 is CSARGGRAYEQYF. The CDR3 region has the DNA TGCAGTGCTAGAGGAGGGAGGGCCTACGAGCAGTACTTC. The chain combines TRBV20-1 with TRBJ2-7; 7 nucleotides align to TRBD2. CDR1 is DFQATT and CDR2 is SNEGSKA in the germline V gene (reference sequence). The CDR3 has 13 amino acids. The trim removed 1 base at V and 2 bases at J, leaving 2 bases unmatched.

The chain combines TRBV5-1 with TRBJ1-5; the D is unclear. Germline loops: CDR1 SGHRS, CDR2 YFSETQ. V was cut by 0 bases and J by 6 bases, with 10 bases left in between. The CDR3 runs to 14 residues. The DNA of the CDR3 is TGCGCCAGCAGCTTGGGGGGTCGGGGTCAGCCCCAGCATTTT. As protein: CASSLGGRGQPQHF.

The sample holds many counts of this clonotype. V is TRBV6-1 and J is TRBJ1-1, with no clear D. Per germline, CDR1 MNHNS and CDR2 SASEGT. The CDR3 runs to 14 residues. Trimming took 3 bases from V and 5 from J, leaving 13 bases between them. The CDR3 protein is CASSDRWKKTEAFF. The CDR3 coding sequence is TGTGCCAGCAGTGACCGGTGGAAGAAGACTGAAGCTTTCTTT.